The TCR beta chain under discussion was sequenced for a study of identical twins (dated by TCRdb to the mid-2010s). Background for the entire study: To test whether fetal clonotypes persist, the study used deep sequencing on TCR alpha and beta repertoires from monozygotic twins, unrelated adults of various ages, and cord blood. To rule out contamination, the twin experiments were replicated at different times with different library preparation protocols. Study-wide conclusions, independent of this receptor: In monozygotic twins, out-of-frame TCR alpha sharing was systematically underestimated by recombination models, although the models agreed with sharing between unrelated individuals. Because the same donors could not be followed over many years, conclusions were based on cross-sectional statistical analysis. In beta out-of-frame sequences, excess twin sharing was weaker, because having fewer shared sequences lowered the signal-to-noise ratio. Abundant cord blood beta clonotypes carried fewer insertions; young adult naive repertoires showed a weaker similar trend, while memory repertoires showed none. Zero-insertion analyses could be partly confounded by invariant T cells such as MAIT and iNKT, although diverse VJ usage argued against such confounding for most clonotypes. Out-of-frame TCR alpha sequences shared between twins showed an excess of low generation-probability sequences compared with coincidental sharing between unrelated individuals.

All donors were healthy Caucasians. The germline V gene encodes CDR1 SGHAT and CDR2 FQNNGV. V gives up 5 bases and J gives up 5 bases, and the segment between their germline ends measures 11 bases. Including the terminal cysteine and phenylalanine, the CDR3 comprises 13 residues. The only DNA kept is the CDR3, 39 bases in frame from the first base. The protocol used for the library was 5' RACE. Sequencing relied on an Illumina HiSeq 2000. Template switching introduced a universal primer binding site; the final cDNA contained a unique molecular identifier, enabling accurate counting of TCR cDNA molecules. Specific primers in the conserved constant-segment region were used to synthesize first-strand cDNA for TCR alpha and beta chains. To control for contamination, every cDNA library carried two barcodes: a SMART-Mk sample barcode plus Illumina barcodes. TruSeq adapter sequences and Illumina sample barcodes were added in two successive PCR steps. The TCR alpha and beta cDNA libraries were sequenced on the Illumina HiSeq platform using custom primers. Regarding the original processing steps: MiGEC was used to process raw reads and extract unique molecular identifiers, and MiXCR was used to find CDR3 positions. Recombination models were inferred per individual with the repgenHMM and IGoR tools using an EM algorithm. The tcR package in R was used for shared clonotype analysis, with sharing normalized by the product of cloneset sizes. To study raw recombination without the effects of thymic and clonal selection, out-of-frame nonproductive sequences were analyzed. TCRdb redid the processing of the public reads, applying fastp at Q25 and MiXCR, and retained in-frame beta chains. Under each unique CDR3 protein, matching rows form one entry showing the most common genes and DNA. Here the V and J calls rest on TCRdb's processing, not on the authors' analysis. For this sample the table gives approximately 1.8 million distinct CDR3 sequences, of which more than 30% were detected only once. In total, the top ten clones hold around 0.25% of the sample.

As regards this clonotype: The specificity of this receptor is unknown. Per-nucleotide qualities are absent, and no much larger clonotype sits a single base away.

The chain is made from TRBV11-2 and TRBJ2-3, with TRBD2 tentatively as D gene (7 bases match). What was sequenced was cord blood. The source of this sequence is a newborn girl in good health. The sequenced DNA: TGTGCCAGCAGCCGGGGGGCGGTAGATACGCAGTATTTT. Its product reads: CASSRGAVDTQYF.